This T cell receptor beta chain was captured by sequencing in a study of Ad26.COV2.S vaccination and SARS-CoV-2 variants. Study-level findings and limits: Measurement of non-spike TCR breadth gave similar results in vaccine and placebo recipients. Among vaccine recipients, spike-specific TCR breadth exceeded that of placebo recipients.

Trimming pared 3 bases from V and 5 bases from J, leaving 15 bases between. The CDR3 loop spans 15 amino acids. Germline V gene data show CDR1 as SGDLS and CDR2 as YYNGEE. The method was immunoSEQ multiplex PCR; TCRdb's version includes in-frame clones alone and lacks a portion of them. The sample has about 350,000 clones, about 90% seen once. On this clone: Its cognate antigen is unknown.

The sequence was collected from a human donor who had recovered from COVID-19. The material was peripheral blood, obtained after recovery from COVID-19. J is TRBJ2-1 and V is TRBV9; D is tentatively TRBD1 or TRBD2 (6 bases each). The CDR3 protein is CASSAGAEGNNEQFF. The CDR3 DNA sequence: TGTGCCAGCAGCGCGGGGGCGGAAGGGAACAATGAGCAGTTCTTC.